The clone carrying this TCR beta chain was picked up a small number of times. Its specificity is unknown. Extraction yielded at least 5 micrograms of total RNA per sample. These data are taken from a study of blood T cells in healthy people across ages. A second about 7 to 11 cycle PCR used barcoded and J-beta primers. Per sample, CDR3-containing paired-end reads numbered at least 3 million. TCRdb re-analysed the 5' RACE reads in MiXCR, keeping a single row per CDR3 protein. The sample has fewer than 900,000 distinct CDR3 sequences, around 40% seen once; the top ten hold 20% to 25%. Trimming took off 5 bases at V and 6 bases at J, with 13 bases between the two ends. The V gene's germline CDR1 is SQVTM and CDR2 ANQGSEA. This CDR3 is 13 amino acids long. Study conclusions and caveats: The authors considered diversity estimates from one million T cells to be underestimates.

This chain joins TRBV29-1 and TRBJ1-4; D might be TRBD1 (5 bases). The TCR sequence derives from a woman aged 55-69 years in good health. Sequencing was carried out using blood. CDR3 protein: CSVLSGTDEKLFF. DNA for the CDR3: TGCAGCGTTCTGTCCGGGACGGATGAAAAACTGTTTTTT. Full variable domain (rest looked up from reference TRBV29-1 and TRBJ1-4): SAVISQKPSRDICQRGTSLTIQCQVDSQVTMMFWYRQQPGQSLTLIATANQGSEATYESGFVIDKFPISRPNLTFSTLTVSNMSPEDSSIYLCSVLSGTDEKLFFGSGTQLSVL.